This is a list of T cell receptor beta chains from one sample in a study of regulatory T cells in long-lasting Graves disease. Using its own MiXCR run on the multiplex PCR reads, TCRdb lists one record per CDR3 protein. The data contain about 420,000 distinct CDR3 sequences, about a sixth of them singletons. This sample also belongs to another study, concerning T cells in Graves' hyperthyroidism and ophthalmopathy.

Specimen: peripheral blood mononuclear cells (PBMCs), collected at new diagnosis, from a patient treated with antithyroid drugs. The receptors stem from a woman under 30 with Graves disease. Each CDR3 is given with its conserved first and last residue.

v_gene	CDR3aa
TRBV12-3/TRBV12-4	CASRATGAQGVAFF
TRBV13	CASSFPLGSNEQFF
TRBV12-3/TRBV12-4	CASSLTLGVVGEQYF
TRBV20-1	CSASLTGEWDEQYF
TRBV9	CASSPSQGRTGELFF
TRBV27	CASSWTSITEAFF
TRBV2	CASSERSGGPREQYF
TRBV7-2	CASSLETFTGELSF
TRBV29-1	CSVHGTSGSNEQFF
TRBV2	CASKTGRLNTGELFF
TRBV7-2	CATGGTNNEQFF
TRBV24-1	CATSAVYSNQPQHF
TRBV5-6	CASSLAGAYQRGEKLFF
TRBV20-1	CSASDRTRSTDTQYF
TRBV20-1	CSARGMRSTDTQYF
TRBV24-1	CATSESGADTQYF
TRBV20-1	CSARDHERLAGEGIGETQYF
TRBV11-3	CASSRSYDNEQFF
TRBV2	CASSDGQGRETQYF
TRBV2	CASSLSGTLYEQYF
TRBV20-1	CSPDLLSYNEQFF
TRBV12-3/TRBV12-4	CASSRDSLAKNIQYF
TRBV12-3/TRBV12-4	CASSLAFRQPQHF
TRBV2	CASSFAVLSKSEQYF
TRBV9	CASSVATLGTSSYNEQFF
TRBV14	CASSQDMASGRPYNEQFF
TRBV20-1	CSARNLDRFKGETQYF
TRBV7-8	CASSMAGAGEQYF
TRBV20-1	CSARVRVGTGHSQGNEQYF
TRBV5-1	CASSSEPDRYEQYF
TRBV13	CASSSPLRASGRYNEQFF
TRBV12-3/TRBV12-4	CASSFFYGDRVNTGELFF
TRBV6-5	CASSYPDRDKYGYTF
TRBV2	CASSDTGANQPQHF
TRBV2	CASNEGGGRIDEQFF
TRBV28	CASSQERFPGAGYQPQHF
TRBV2	CASSERWTDSNQPQHF
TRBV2	CASSGLATGGLFF
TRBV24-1	CATSDPESHEQYF
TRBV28	CASIRGTGELFF
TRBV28	CASRGQGGNNEQFF
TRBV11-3	CASSPQRSNTGELFF
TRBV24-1	CATSDFETDYNEQFF
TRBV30	CAWSAVDRGNWGYTF
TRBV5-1	CASSRVERQVEQYF
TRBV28	CASSVQGGTYEQYF
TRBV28	CASSSGIGTNEKLFF
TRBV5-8	CASSRRDGLPYGYTF
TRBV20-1	CSARRGFRLDTEAFF
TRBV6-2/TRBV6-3	CASRPPGLAAPISYNEQFF
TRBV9	CASSSPAGTENTEAFF